This record looks at one TCR beta chain sequence and its context. As yet, its antigen is unknown. Treatment denoted: approximately nine-day PBMC culture with coronavirus spike peptide pools or control peptides (ViraFEST assay). Unexposed donor CD4+ T cells predated the COVID-19 pandemic, collected 2011-2018. The source of the sample is a study of vaccination and CD4 T cells after COVID-19. Study-level points and caveats: The authors studied relatively few convalescent patients and analyzed no early post-infection timepoints.

This CDR3 has 15 residues. The ends lost 10 bases at V and 9 bases at J; junction bases unmatched: 18. Germline-derived CDR1 and CDR2 are ENHRY and SYGVKD. Cultured CD4+ T-cell DNA underwent Oncomine TCR Beta short-read sequencing. Someone extracted genomic DNA from cultured CD4+ T cells. TCRdb recomputed calls from the PCR reads with MiXCR, one row per CDR3 protein. The repertoire holds about 6,300 distinct CDR3 sequences, with roughly a third as singletons. The specimen was CD4+ T cells from blood, cultured in vitro. The origin of this receptor is a human donor in good health. This rearrangement joins TRBV10-3 to TRBJ2-1; 7 nucleotides line up with TRBD1. The CDR3 DNA reads TGTGCCAAGGGCCCTAGGGGGCGCGCTTTAGGTGAGCAGTTCTTC. This sequence encodes CAKGPRGRALGEQFF.